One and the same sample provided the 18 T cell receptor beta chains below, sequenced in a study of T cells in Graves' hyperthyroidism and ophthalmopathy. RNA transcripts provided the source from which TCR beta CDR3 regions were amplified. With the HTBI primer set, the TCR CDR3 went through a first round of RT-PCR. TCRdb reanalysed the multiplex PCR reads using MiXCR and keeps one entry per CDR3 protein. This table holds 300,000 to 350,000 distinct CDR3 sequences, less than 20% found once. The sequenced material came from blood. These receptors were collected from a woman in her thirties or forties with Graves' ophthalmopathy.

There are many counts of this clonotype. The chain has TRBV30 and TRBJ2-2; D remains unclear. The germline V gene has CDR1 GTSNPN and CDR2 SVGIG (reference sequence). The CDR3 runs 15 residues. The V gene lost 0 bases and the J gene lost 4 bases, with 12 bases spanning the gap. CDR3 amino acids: CAWSVRGAGTGELFF. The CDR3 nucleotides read TGTGCCTGGAGTGTAAGAGGAGCCGGCACCGGGGAGCTGTTTTTT.

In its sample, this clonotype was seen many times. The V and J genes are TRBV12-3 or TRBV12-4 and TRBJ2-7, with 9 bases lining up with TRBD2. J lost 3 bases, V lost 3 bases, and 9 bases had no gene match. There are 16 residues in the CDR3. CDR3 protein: CASSFEATSGLYEQYF. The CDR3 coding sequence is TGTGCCAGCAGTTTTGAGGCGACTAGCGGACTCTACGAGCAGTACTTC.

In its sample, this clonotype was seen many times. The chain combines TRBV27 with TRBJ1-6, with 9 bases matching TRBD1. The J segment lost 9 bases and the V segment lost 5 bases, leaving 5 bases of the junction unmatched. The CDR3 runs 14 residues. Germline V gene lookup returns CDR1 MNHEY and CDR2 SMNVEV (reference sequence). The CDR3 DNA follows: TGTGCCAGCAGTCGGGGGACAGGGATTTCACCCCTCCACTTT. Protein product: CASSRGTGISPLHF.

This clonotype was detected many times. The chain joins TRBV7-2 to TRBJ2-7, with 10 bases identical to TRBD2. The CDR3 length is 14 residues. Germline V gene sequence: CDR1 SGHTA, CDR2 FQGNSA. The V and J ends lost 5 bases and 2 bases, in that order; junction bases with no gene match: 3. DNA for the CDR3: TGTGCCAGCAGCCCTAGCGGGAGTCCCTACGAGCAGTACTTC. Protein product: CASSPSGSPYEQYF.

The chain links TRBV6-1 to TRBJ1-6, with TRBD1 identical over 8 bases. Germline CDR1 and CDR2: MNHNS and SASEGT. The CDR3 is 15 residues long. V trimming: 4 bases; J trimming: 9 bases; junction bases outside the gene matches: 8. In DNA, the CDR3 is TGTGCCAGCAGTGTACGACAGGGGTTGCGTTCACCCCTCCACTTT. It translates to CASSVRQGLRSPLHF.

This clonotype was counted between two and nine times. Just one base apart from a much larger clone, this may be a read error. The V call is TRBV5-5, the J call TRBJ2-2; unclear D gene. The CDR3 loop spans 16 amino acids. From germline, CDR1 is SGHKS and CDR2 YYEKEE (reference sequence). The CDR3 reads CASSLAVLVDTRELFF. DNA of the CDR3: TGTGCCAGCAGCTTGGCTGTCCTAGTTGACACCAGGGAGCTGTTTTTT.

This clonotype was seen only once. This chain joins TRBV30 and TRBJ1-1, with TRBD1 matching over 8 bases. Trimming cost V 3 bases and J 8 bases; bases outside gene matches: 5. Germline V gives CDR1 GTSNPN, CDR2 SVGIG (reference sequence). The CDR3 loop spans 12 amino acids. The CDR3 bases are TGTGCCTGGAGAGACAGGGGACACGAAGCTTTCTTT. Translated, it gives CAWRDRGHEAFF.

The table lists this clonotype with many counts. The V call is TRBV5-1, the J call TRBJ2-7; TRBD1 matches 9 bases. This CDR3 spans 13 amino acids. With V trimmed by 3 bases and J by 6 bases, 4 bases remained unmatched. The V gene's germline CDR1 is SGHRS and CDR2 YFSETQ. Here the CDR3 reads CASSWDREVEQYF. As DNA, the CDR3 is TGCGCCAGCAGCTGGGACAGGGAGGTCGAGCAGTACTTC.

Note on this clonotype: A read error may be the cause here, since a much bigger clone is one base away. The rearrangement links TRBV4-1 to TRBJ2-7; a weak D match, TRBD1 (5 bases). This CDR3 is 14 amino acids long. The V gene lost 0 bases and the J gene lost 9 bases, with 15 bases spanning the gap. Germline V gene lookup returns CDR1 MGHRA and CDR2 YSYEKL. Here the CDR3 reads CASSQEAAQGAQYF. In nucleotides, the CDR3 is TGCGCCAGCAGCCAAGAAGCCGCCCAGGGTGCGCAGTACTTC.

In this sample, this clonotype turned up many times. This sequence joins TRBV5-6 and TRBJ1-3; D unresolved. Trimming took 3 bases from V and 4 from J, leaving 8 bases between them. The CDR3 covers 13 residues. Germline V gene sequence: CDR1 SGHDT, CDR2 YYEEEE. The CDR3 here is CASSSDLGNTIYF. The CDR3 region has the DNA TGTGCCAGCAGCTCAGACTTGGGAAACACCATATATTTT.

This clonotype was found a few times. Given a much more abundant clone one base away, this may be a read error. As DNA, the CDR3 is TGTGCCAGCAGCCCGGGACAGGGGGCCACCGGGGAGCTGTTTTTT. It translates to CASSPGQGATGELFF. V is TRBV11-2 and J is TRBJ2-2, with 12 bases aligning to TRBD1. Germline CDR1 is SGHAT and CDR2 is FQNNGV. This CDR3 spans 15 amino acids. After removal of 5 bases from V and 4 bases from J, the junction contained 2 bases not matched to a gene.

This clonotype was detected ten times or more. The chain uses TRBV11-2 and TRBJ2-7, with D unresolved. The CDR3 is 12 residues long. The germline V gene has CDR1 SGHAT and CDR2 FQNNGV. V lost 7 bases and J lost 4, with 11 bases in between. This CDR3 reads CASKKGFYEQYF. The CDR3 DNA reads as TGTGCCAGCAAAAAAGGCTTTTACGAGCAGTACTTC.

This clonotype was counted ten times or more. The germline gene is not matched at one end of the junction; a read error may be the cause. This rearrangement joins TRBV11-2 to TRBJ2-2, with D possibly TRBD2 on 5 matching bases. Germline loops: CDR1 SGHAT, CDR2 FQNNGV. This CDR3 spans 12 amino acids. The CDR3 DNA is TGTGCCAGCAGCTTAGCCGCCGGGGAGCTGCTTTTT. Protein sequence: CASSLAAGELLF.

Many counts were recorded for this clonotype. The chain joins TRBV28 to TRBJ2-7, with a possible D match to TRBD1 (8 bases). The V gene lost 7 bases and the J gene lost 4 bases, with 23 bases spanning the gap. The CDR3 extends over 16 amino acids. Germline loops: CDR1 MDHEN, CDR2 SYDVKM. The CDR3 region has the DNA TGTGCCAGCACTCCCCTTGGGGGGGACAGGAGATACGAGCAGTACTTC. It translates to CASTPLGGDRRYEQYF. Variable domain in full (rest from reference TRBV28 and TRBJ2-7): DVKVTQSSRYLVKRTGEKVFLECVQDMDHENMFWYRQDPGLGLRLIYFSYDVKMKEKGDIPEGYSVSREKKERFSLILESASTNQTSMYLCASTPLGGDRRYEQYFGPGTRLTVT.

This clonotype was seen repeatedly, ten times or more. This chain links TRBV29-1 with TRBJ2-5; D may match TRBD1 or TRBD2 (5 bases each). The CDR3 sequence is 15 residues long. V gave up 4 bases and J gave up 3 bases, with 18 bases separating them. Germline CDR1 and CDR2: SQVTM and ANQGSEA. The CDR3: CSVVIPGRHKETQYF. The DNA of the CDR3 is TGCAGCGTTGTAATTCCGGGACGACACAAAGAGACCCAGTACTTC.

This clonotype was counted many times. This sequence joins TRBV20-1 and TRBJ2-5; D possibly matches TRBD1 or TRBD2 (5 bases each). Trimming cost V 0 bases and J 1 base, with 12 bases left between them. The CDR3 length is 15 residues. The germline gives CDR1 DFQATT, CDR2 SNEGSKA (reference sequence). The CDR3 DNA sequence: TGCAGTGCTAGAGATGAGGGACGACTCCAAGAGACCCAGTACTTC. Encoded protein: CSARDEGRLQETQYF.

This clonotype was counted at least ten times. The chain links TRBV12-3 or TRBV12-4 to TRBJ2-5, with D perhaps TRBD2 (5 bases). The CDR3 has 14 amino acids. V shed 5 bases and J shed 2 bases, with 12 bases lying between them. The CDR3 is CASSALGEQETQYF. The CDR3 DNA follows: TGTGCCAGCAGTGCCTTGGGAGAACAAGAGACCCAGTACTTC.

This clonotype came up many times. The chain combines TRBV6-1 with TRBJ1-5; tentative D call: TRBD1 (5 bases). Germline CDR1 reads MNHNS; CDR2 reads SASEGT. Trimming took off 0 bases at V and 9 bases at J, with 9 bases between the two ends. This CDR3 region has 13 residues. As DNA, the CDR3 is TGTGCCAGCAGTGAAGCGCAGGGTTGGCCCCAGCATTTT. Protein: CASSEAQGWPQHF.